The sequence of this TCR beta chain was determined in a study of blood T cell repertoires in COVID-19. The CDR3 runs to 15 residues. The germline V gene encodes CDR1 MNHEY and CDR2 SVGAGI. V was cut by 6 bases and J by 0 bases, with 12 bases left in between. Produced via immunoSEQ multiplex PCR; TCRdb's table is partial and in-frame only. The table has roughly 300,000 clones, 86% seen once; the top ten hold less than 15%. V is TRBV6-5 and J is TRBJ1-5, with D maybe TRBD1 (5 bases). The source is a woman in her 30s with COVID-19, enrolled during active disease. The material sequenced was peripheral blood. Here the CDR3 reads CASSAGIHSNQPQHF. The CDR3 bases are TGTGCCAGCAGCGCAGGGATCCATAGCAATCAGCCCCAGCATTTT.